A selection of T cell receptor beta chains follows, all from one sample in a study of T cells in Graves' hyperthyroidism and ophthalmopathy. TCRdb analysed the multiplex PCR reads with MiXCR anew, one entry per CDR3 protein. The sample consists of a few hundred thousand distinct CDR3 sequences, 15% to 20% of them appearing once. What was sequenced was blood. Receptor source: a young woman with Graves' ophthalmopathy. The CDR3 runs from the conserved cysteine through the conserved F or W. The order of the fields is clone size, D gene, J gene, V gene, CDR3 protein, CDR3 DNA. A D gene is named only where the DNA matches it firmly. Clone size is stated in some rows and not others, as once, few, many or a class when expanded.

clone_size: -
d_call: TRBD2
j_call: TRBJ2-3
v_call: TRBV4-3
cdr3_aa: CASSPAGGSPDTQYF
cdr3_nt: TGCGCCAGCAGCCCCGCCGGCGGGAGTCCAGATACGCAGTATTTT

clone_size: -
d_call: -
j_call: TRBJ2-4
v_call: TRBV7-9
cdr3_aa: CSLTGRPDIQYF
cdr3_nt: TGTTCCCTTACAGGGCGTCCCGACATTCAGTACTTC

clone_size: -
d_call: TRBD2
j_call: TRBJ2-1
v_call: TRBV10-3
cdr3_aa: CAIIAGEGDEQFF
cdr3_nt: TGTGCCATCATAGCGGGAGAGGGGGATGAGCAGTTCTTC

clone_size: many
d_call: -
j_call: TRBJ1-1
v_call: TRBV28
cdr3_aa: CAINGAGLTEAFF
cdr3_nt: TGTGCCATCAACGGAGCAGGGTTGACTGAAGCTTTCTTT

clone_size: -
d_call: TRBD2
j_call: TRBJ2-1
v_call: TRBV7-9
cdr3_aa: CASSPSGGSDEQFF
cdr3_nt: TGTGCCAGCAGCCCCTCGGGCGGGAGTGATGAGCAGTTCTTC

clone_size: many
d_call: TRBD2
j_call: TRBJ2-1
v_call: TRBV12-3/TRBV12-4
cdr3_aa: CASSKGLAGGLEQFF
cdr3_nt: TGTGCCAGCAGTAAGGGACTAGCGGGAGGGCTTGAGCAGTTCTTC

clone_size: -
d_call: -
j_call: TRBJ2-7
v_call: TRBV4-1
cdr3_aa: CASSQERKGQGYEQYF
cdr3_nt: TGCGCCAGCAGCCAAGAGAGAAAGGGCCAGGGGTACGAGCAGTACTTC

clone_size: few
d_call: -
j_call: TRBJ1-5
v_call: TRBV6-1
cdr3_aa: CASGSRVNQPQHF
cdr3_nt: TGTGCCAGCGGTTCGAGAGTAAATCAGCCCCAGCATTTT

clone_size: -
d_call: TRBD1
j_call: TRBJ1-4
v_call: TRBV4-3
cdr3_aa: CASSQGTGTNEKLFF
cdr3_nt: TGCGCCAGCAGCCAGGGGACAGGGACTAATGAAAAACTGTTTTTT

clone_size: many
d_call: -
j_call: TRBJ2-1
v_call: TRBV11-2
cdr3_aa: CASSLDGWEQFF
cdr3_nt: TGTGCCAGCAGCTTAGATGGTTGGGAGCAGTTCTTC

clone_size: many
d_call: -
j_call: TRBJ2-7
v_call: TRBV6-2/TRBV6-3
cdr3_aa: CASNRTPGEQYF
cdr3_nt: TGTGCCAGCAACCGGACCCCGGGGGAGCAGTACTTC

clone_size: many
d_call: TRBD1
j_call: TRBJ2-3
v_call: TRBV7-2
cdr3_aa: CASSQDRADTQYF
cdr3_nt: TGTGCCAGCAGCCAGGACAGGGCGGATACGCAGTATTTT

clone_size: many
d_call: -
j_call: TRBJ2-5
v_call: TRBV6-1
cdr3_aa: CASSSDSQAQYF
cdr3_nt: TGTGCCAGCAGCTCGGACAGCCAGGCCCAGTACTTC

clone_size: -
d_call: -
j_call: TRBJ2-3
v_call: TRBV9
cdr3_aa: CASSVGGLLTDTQYF
cdr3_nt: TGTGCCAGCAGCGTAGGGGGACTCTTAACAGATACGCAGTATTTT

clone_size: few
d_call: TRBD1
j_call: TRBJ1-5
v_call: TRBV7-2
cdr3_aa: CASSQGTDNQPQHF
cdr3_nt: TGTGCCAGCAGCCAAGGGACAGACAATCAGCCCCAGCATTTT

clone_size: few
d_call: TRBD1
j_call: TRBJ1-6
v_call: TRBV4-3
cdr3_aa: CASRFDREHSPLHF
cdr3_nt: TGCGCCAGCAGGTTCGACAGGGAGCATTCACCCCTCCACTTT

clone_size: few
d_call: TRBD1
j_call: TRBJ2-2
v_call: TRBV7-3
cdr3_aa: CASSRQTGVTGELFF
cdr3_nt: TGTGCCAGCAGCCGACAAACAGGGGTTACCGGGGAGCTGTTTTTT

clone_size: many
d_call: TRBD2
j_call: TRBJ2-3
v_call: TRBV20-1
cdr3_aa: CSAYRMTSGNTDTQYF
cdr3_nt: TGCAGTGCCTACCGTATGACTAGCGGTAACACAGATACGCAGTATTTT

clone_size: -
d_call: -
j_call: TRBJ1-3
v_call: TRBV27
cdr3_aa: CASSCHRICSGNTIYF
cdr3_nt: TGTGCCAGCAGCTGCCACAGGATCTGCTCTGGAAACACCATATATTTT

clone_size: few
d_call: -
j_call: TRBJ2-7
v_call: TRBV5-6
cdr3_aa: CASSLEGNPYEQYF
cdr3_nt: TGTGCCAGCAGCTTGGAAGGGAACCCCTACGAGCAGTACTTC

clone_size: many
d_call: -
j_call: TRBJ2-1
v_call: TRBV20-1
cdr3_aa: CSAAPQGLSYNEQFF
cdr3_nt: TGCAGTGCTGCCCCCCAGGGGCTCTCCTACAATGAGCAGTTCTTC

clone_size: -
d_call: TRBD2
j_call: TRBJ2-1
v_call: TRBV12-3/TRBV12-4
cdr3_aa: CALARGRDYNEQFF
cdr3_nt: TGTGCCCTCGCCCGCGGGAGAGACTACAATGAGCAGTTCTTC

clone_size: few
d_call: TRBD2
j_call: TRBJ2-1
v_call: TRBV6-2/TRBV6-3
cdr3_aa: CASSYLAGTSGRGSYNEQFF
cdr3_nt: TGTGCCAGCAGTTACTTAGCAGGGACTAGCGGGAGAGGGTCCTACAATGAGCAGTTCTTC

clone_size: -
d_call: -
j_call: TRBJ2-7
v_call: TRBV12-3/TRBV12-4
cdr3_aa: CASRRDFPYEQYF
cdr3_nt: TGTGCCAGCAGGCGGGACTTCCCCTACGAGCAGTACTTC

clone_size: many
d_call: -
j_call: TRBJ2-5
v_call: TRBV11-2
cdr3_aa: CASSLAPPPWGEETQYF
cdr3_nt: TGTGCCAGCAGCTTAGCGCCACCCCCCTGGGGCGAAGAGACCCAGTACTTC

clone_size: many
d_call: -
j_call: TRBJ1-5
v_call: TRBV6-2/TRBV6-3
cdr3_aa: CASQPAQPQHF
cdr3_nt: TGTGCCAGCCAGCCGGCACAGCCCCAGCATTTT

clone_size: few
d_call: -
j_call: TRBJ1-4
v_call: TRBV2
cdr3_aa: CASSALGVTNEKLFF
cdr3_nt: TGTGCCAGCAGTGCCTTAGGAGTAACTAATGAAAAACTGTTTTTT

clone_size: -
d_call: -
j_call: TRBJ2-1
v_call: TRBV19
cdr3_aa: CASSIDMRPDYNEQFF
cdr3_nt: TGTGCCAGTAGTATAGATATGAGACCCGACTACAATGAGCAGTTCTTC

clone_size: few
d_call: TRBD1
j_call: TRBJ1-2
v_call: TRBV7-2
cdr3_aa: CASSLFKFGTGTFDYGYTF
cdr3_nt: TGTGCCAGCAGCTTATTTAAGTTTGGGACAGGGACATTTGACTATGGCTACACCTTC

clone_size: many
d_call: TRBD1
j_call: TRBJ2-1
v_call: TRBV5-5
cdr3_aa: CASKPSPGTGKSSYNEQFF
cdr3_nt: TGTGCCAGCAAACCAAGTCCAGGGACAGGAAAGAGCTCCTACAATGAGCAGTTCTTC

clone_size: many
d_call: -
j_call: TRBJ2-1
v_call: TRBV7-3
cdr3_aa: CASSLIGSGDNEQFF
cdr3_nt: TGTGCCAGCAGCTTAATAGGTTCAGGCGACAATGAGCAGTTCTTC

clone_size: many
d_call: -
j_call: TRBJ2-1
v_call: TRBV6-8
cdr3_aa: CASSQETLYNEQFF
cdr3_nt: TGTGCCAGCAGTCAAGAGACCCTCTACAATGAGCAGTTCTTC

clone_size: few
d_call: -
j_call: TRBJ2-7
v_call: TRBV4-3
cdr3_aa: CASSQGSGGYEQYF
cdr3_nt: TGCGCCAGCAGCCAAGGGTCAGGTGGATACGAGCAGTACTTC

clone_size: -
d_call: -
j_call: TRBJ2-5
v_call: TRBV29-1
cdr3_aa: CSVSGAGLDETQYF
cdr3_nt: TGCAGCGTTTCGGGGGCAGGGTTAGACGAGACCCAGTACTTC

clone_size: many
d_call: -
j_call: TRBJ1-1
v_call: TRBV28
cdr3_aa: CASSLTGTTEAFF
cdr3_nt: TGTGCCAGCAGTTTAACGGGAACGACTGAAGCTTTCTTT

clone_size: -
d_call: -
j_call: TRBJ2-7
v_call: TRBV6-1
cdr3_aa: CASSPNPAYGQYF
cdr3_nt: TGTGCCAGCAGTCCTAACCCGGCCTACGGGCAGTACTTC

clone_size: -
d_call: -
j_call: TRBJ2-1
v_call: TRBV19
cdr3_aa: CASRNFYRQEYNEQFF
cdr3_nt: TGTGCCAGCCGTAATTTTTACAGGCAGGAGTACAATGAGCAGTTCTTC

clone_size: -
d_call: TRBD1
j_call: TRBJ2-2
v_call: TRBV6-2/TRBV6-3
cdr3_aa: CASTPGQDTGELFF
cdr3_nt: TGTGCCAGCACTCCGGGACAGGACACCGGGGAGCTGTTTTTT

clone_size: few
d_call: -
j_call: TRBJ2-1
v_call: TRBV6-1
cdr3_aa: CASSEGTVYNEQFF
cdr3_nt: TGTGCCAGCAGTGAGGGGACCGTCTACAATGAGCAGTTCTTC

clone_size: many
d_call: -
j_call: TRBJ1-1
v_call: TRBV29-1
cdr3_aa: CSVQKGQGTEAFF
cdr3_nt: TGCAGCGTCCAAAAAGGGCAGGGCACTGAAGCTTTCTTT

clone_size: -
d_call: -
j_call: TRBJ1-3
v_call: TRBV11-2
cdr3_aa: CASSQGNTIYF
cdr3_nt: TGTGCCAGCAGCCAGGGAAACACCATATATTTT

clone_size: many
d_call: -
j_call: TRBJ1-5
v_call: TRBV30
cdr3_aa: CAWSVPPRSNQPQHF
cdr3_nt: TGTGCCTGGAGTGTTCCCCCGAGGAGCAATCAGCCCCAGCATTTT

clone_size: many
d_call: -
j_call: TRBJ2-3
v_call: TRBV28
cdr3_aa: CACPLEAPPDTQYF
cdr3_nt: TGTGCCTGCCCTCTAGAAGCCCCCCCAGATACGCAGTATTTT

clone_size: many
d_call: TRBD1
j_call: TRBJ1-1
v_call: TRBV7-3
cdr3_aa: CASRMDRENTEAFF
cdr3_nt: TGTGCCAGCAGGATGGACAGGGAGAACACTGAAGCTTTCTTT

clone_size: -
d_call: -
j_call: TRBJ2-1
v_call: TRBV2
cdr3_aa: CASSVRGYNEQFF
cdr3_nt: TGTGCCAGCAGTGTTCGAGGATACAATGAGCAGTTCTTC

clone_size: many
d_call: -
j_call: TRBJ1-2
v_call: TRBV7-9
cdr3_aa: CASSLAGHYGYTF
cdr3_nt: TGTGCCAGCAGCTTAGCCGGACACTATGGCTACACCTTC

clone_size: few
d_call: -
j_call: TRBJ2-1
v_call: TRBV28
cdr3_aa: CASRHGSSYNEQFF
cdr3_nt: TGTGCCAGCAGGCACGGGAGCTCCTACAATGAGCAGTTCTTC

clone_size: -
d_call: -
j_call: TRBJ2-6
v_call: TRBV20-1
cdr3_aa: CSARVYRSGPSSGANVLTF
cdr3_nt: TGCAGTGCTAGAGTTTATCGGTCAGGGCCCAGCTCTGGGGCCAACGTCCTGACTTTC

clone_size: many
d_call: TRBD1
j_call: TRBJ1-5
v_call: TRBV18
cdr3_aa: CASSTGQGGGQPQHF
cdr3_nt: TGTGCCAGCTCAACGGGACAGGGGGGCGGACAGCCCCAGCATTTT

clone_size: -
d_call: TRBD2
j_call: TRBJ2-1
v_call: TRBV28
cdr3_aa: CASSSTSGRAAYNEQFF
cdr3_nt: TGTGCCAGCAGTTCGACTAGCGGGAGGGCCGCCTACAATGAGCAGTTCTTC

clone_size: -
d_call: -
j_call: TRBJ1-5
v_call: TRBV20-1
cdr3_aa: CSASTDNSDQPQHF
cdr3_nt: TGCAGTGCTAGTACAGACAATAGCGATCAGCCCCAGCATTTT

clone_size: -
d_call: -
j_call: TRBJ2-3
v_call: TRBV28
cdr3_aa: CASSQGFTDTQYF
cdr3_nt: TGTGCCAGCAGTCAGGGCTTCACAGATACGCAGTATTTT

clone_size: -
d_call: -
j_call: TRBJ2-2
v_call: TRBV4-1
cdr3_aa: CASSLGVPGAGTGELFF
cdr3_nt: TGCGCCAGCAGCCTCGGGGTACCGGGGGCAGGCACCGGGGAGCTGTTTTTT